This T cell receptor beta chain comes out of a study of identical twins. Whole-study findings and limits: The presence of invariant MAIT and iNKT cells could partly confound analyses of zero-insertion sequences. Modelling underestimated the level of out-of-frame TCR alpha sharing observed in monozygotic twins.

This clonotype was counted between two and nine times. Its target is not known. Unique molecular identifiers were present on the cDNA, which also gained a universal primer site by template switching. TCRdb redid the calling of the 5' RACE reads with MiXCR, one entry per CDR3 protein. The profile shows roughly 260,000 distinct CDR3 sequences, more than 12% of them singletons. Each donor was a healthy Caucasian. There are 14 residues in the CDR3. In germline, CDR1 is SGHKS, CDR2 YYEKEE (reference sequence). Between the trimmed V and J ends, which lost 0 bases and 1 base, there was a span of 7 bases. The clonotype was recovered from a woman under 30 in good health. This sequence joins TRBV5-5 and TRBJ1-1; possible D gene TRBD1, 5 bases. The source material was memory (CD45RO+) T cells sorted from blood. The CDR3 reads CASSLATGNTEAFF. The CDR3 DNA sequence: TGTGCCAGCAGCTTGGCCACAGGGAACACTGAAGCTTTCTTT.